In this sample, the clone carrying this T cell receptor beta chain turned up once. The antigen remains unidentified. Clones were sequenced by immunoSEQ multiplex PCR, and TCRdb holds only the in-frame ones, with some missing. The sample holds about 150,000 clones; about 90% are singletons and the top ten take roughly 5%. These data are taken from a study of T cell responses to AZD1222 COVID-19 vaccine. General study points: Only a handful of AZD1222 recipients tested seropositive at baseline. CD4 TCRs covered the whole spike, strongest at regions 160-218 and 743-854. Donors, mostly white British, included more females; clonal diversity was possibly underestimated. Nearly half of spike-specific TCRs reportedly target unmutated variant regions.

This material consisted of peripheral blood, taken on day 0 of MenACWY control vaccination. This TCR came from an adult in good health.

Here the CDR3 reads CATRGGPTSNTGELFF. The CDR3 bases are TGTGCCACCCGAGGAGGTCCGACCTCGAACACCGGGGAGCTGTTTTTT. The rearrangement links TRBV24-1 to TRBJ2-2, with D possibly TRBD2 on 5 matching bases. This CDR3 is built from 16 residues. Trimming stripped 9 bases from V and 0 bases from J, with 16 bases between. Germline CDR1 and CDR2: KGHDR and SFDVKD.